This T cell receptor beta chain was recorded in a study of blood T cell repertoires in COVID-19. Study as a whole: Collection of acute and convalescent COVID-19 samples took place in the United States, Italy and Spain.

Per the original data handling: Reference gene primer amplification yielded estimated nucleated cell counts. Clones were sequenced by immunoSEQ multiplex PCR, and TCRdb holds only the in-frame ones, with some missing. Clone size and the V and J calls come from that table; the DNA yielded D and trimming. This sample has roughly 75,000 clones; over 80% occur once, and the top ten carry 9.5% to 15%. Sample: peripheral blood. The sequence was obtained from a man aged 50 or older with COVID-19, enrolled during active disease.

CDR3 region: CASSGDFTDTQYF. DNA of the CDR3: TGTGCCAGCAGTGGGGACTTCACAGATACGCAGTATTTT. The chain combines TRBV9 with TRBJ2-3; tentative D call: TRBD2 (6 bases). Germline loops: CDR1 SGDLS, CDR2 YYNGEE. The CDR3 runs to 13 residues. The V gene lost 5 bases and the J gene lost 2 bases, with 9 bases spanning the gap.